The 18 T cell receptor beta chains below all came from one sample that was sequenced in a study of blood T cell repertoires in COVID-19. Sequencing was performed with immunoSEQ multiplex PCR; in TCRdb, only in-frame clones are kept and a portion is missing. The repertoire consists of about 78,000 clones, with around 90% occurring once and the leading ten covering around 0.98%. Material: peripheral blood. These receptors originate from a woman between 50 and 59 years old in a cohort sampled during active COVID-19.

This rearrangement joins TRBV5-1 to TRBJ2-2; 7 bases fit TRBD1. Looked up from germline, CDR1 is SGHRS and CDR2 is YFSETQ. V was pared by 1 base and J by 0 bases, with 3 bases of the junction left unmatched. This CDR3 comprises 16 residues. This CDR3 reads CASSLSGGTNTGELFF. The CDR3 nucleotides read TGCGCCAGCAGCTTGTCAGGGGGAACGAACACCGGGGAGCTGTTTTTT.

This chain joins TRBV5-1 and TRBJ2-5; tentative D call: TRBD1 (6 bases). The germline gives CDR1 SGHRS, CDR2 YFSETQ. This CDR3 comprises 16 residues. V was clipped by 0 bases and J by 2 bases, with 14 bases between them. CDR3 nucleotides: TGCGCCAGCAGCTTGGAACAGGGAGTATGGCAAGAGACCCAGTACTTC. Translating gives CASSLEQGVWQETQYF. Full variable domain (rest looked up from reference TRBV5-1 and TRBJ2-5): KAGVTQTPRYLIKTRGQQVTLSCSPISGHRSVSWYQQTPGQGLQFLFEYFSETQRNKGNFPGRFSGRQFSNSRSEMNVSTLELGDSALYLCASSLEQGVWQETQYFGPGTRLLVL.

The chain joins TRBV9 to TRBJ2-1; 10 bases agree with TRBD2. Germline CDR1 and CDR2: SGDLS and YYNGEE. The CDR3 is 15 residues long. With V trimmed by 0 bases and J by 7 bases, 4 bases remained unmatched. The CDR3 is CASSVGSGRGNEQFF. The CDR3 DNA follows: TGTGCCAGCAGCGTAGGCAGCGGGAGGGGTAATGAGCAGTTCTTC.

The CDR3 is CASSQQDGNHNEQFF. The CDR3 region has the DNA TGTGCCAGCTCCCAGCAGGACGGGAACCACAATGAGCAGTTCTTC. V gene TRBV18 combines with J gene TRBJ2-1; maybe TRBD2 (5 bases). The V and J ends lost 6 bases and 5 bases respectively, with 17 bases between them. The germline gives CDR1 KGHSH, CDR2 LQKENI. The CDR3 length is 15 residues.

This clone showed up just once. The chain links TRBV3-1 (or the pseudogene TRBV3-2) to TRBJ1-1; D gene unclear. The V gene's germline CDR1 is LGHDT and CDR2 YNNKEL (reference sequence). V was pared by 4 bases and J by 4 bases, with 19 bases between. The CDR3 length is 16 residues. This chain's CDR3 is CASSPYSVIFGTEAFF. The CDR3 DNA sequence: TGTGCCAGCAGCCCCTACAGTGTCATTTTCGGCACTGAAGCTTTCTTT.

The chain has TRBV28 and TRBJ1-5; the match to TRBD1 covers 9 bases. Unmatched junction bases numbered 12, after V lost 9 bases and J lost 6 bases. CDR1 and CDR2 from the germline V gene are MDHEN and SYDVKM. CDR3 size: 15 residues. The CDR3 reads CASTTPGQGLQPQHF. For the CDR3, the DNA is TGTGCCAGTACAACCCCGGGACAGGGCCTTCAGCCCCAGCATTTT.

The chain links TRBV4-2 to TRBJ2-7; possibly TRBD2 for D (7 bases). Germline V gene sequence: CDR1 LGHNA, CDR2 YNFKEQ. The CDR3 is 16 residues long. Trimming shortened V by 1 base and J by 0 bases, and 13 bases separated the two germline ends. The DNA of the CDR3 is TGTGCCAGCAGCCAAGTAAAGGGGGGGGCCTCCTACGAGCAGTACTTC. Translating gives CASSQVKGGASYEQYF.

CDR3 region: CASSLWTVEQFF. The CDR3 coding sequence is TGTGCCAGCAGCTTATGGACAGTCGAGCAGTTCTTC. The chain combines TRBV11-2 with TRBJ2-1; D might be TRBD1 (6 bases). Trimming took off 2 bases at V and 10 bases at J, with 9 bases between the two ends. This CDR3 contains 12 residues. The V gene's germline CDR1 is SGHAT and CDR2 FQNNGV.

Remarks on this clone: This specimen includes other DNA sequences encoding the same CDR3. The chain employs TRBV7-9 and TRBJ2-1; TRBD2 matches 10 bases. CDR3 length equals 15 residues. Trimming cost V 5 bases and J 1 base; bases outside gene matches: 2. The germline V gene has CDR1 SEHNR and CDR2 FQNEAQ (reference sequence). The CDR3: CASSPSGSSYNEQFF. Written as DNA, the CDR3 is TGTGCCAGCAGCCCTAGCGGGAGTTCCTACAATGAGCAGTTCTTC.

This rearrangement joins TRBV7-8 to TRBJ2-1; D gene ambiguous. CDR1 and CDR2 (germline): SGHVS, FQNEAQ. The CDR3 is 13 amino acids. V lost 4 bases, J lost 15 bases, and 19 bases lay in between. CDR3 loop: CASSSYAPPAAFF. The CDR3 DNA follows: TGTGCCAGCAGCTCATATGCTCCCCCCGCGGCGTTCTTC.

The DNA for the CDR3 is TGTGCCAGCAGCCTCGTTCGCCAGACTGAAGCTTTCTTT. It is translated as CASSLVRQTEAFF. This chain links TRBV14 with TRBJ1-1; D call uncertain. Trimming stripped 4 bases from V and 5 bases from J, with 11 bases between. This CDR3 has 13 residues. CDR1 is SGHDN, CDR2 FVKESK, per germline.

CDR3 sequence reads: CASSPRTGGRDTQYF. CDR3 nucleotides: TGTGCCAGCAGCCCTCGGACAGGGGGCAGAGATACGCAGTATTTT. This chain uses TRBV3-1 (or the pseudogene TRBV3-2) with TRBJ2-3; 11 bases agree with TRBD1. CDR1 and CDR2 (germline): LGHDT, YNNKEL (reference sequence). The CDR3 is made up of 15 amino acids. Trimming took 4 bases from V and 5 from J; bases not matched to a gene: 5.

The chain uses TRBV28 and TRBJ2-5, with D possibly TRBD2 on 6 matching bases. Germline loops: CDR1 MDHEN, CDR2 SYDVKM. The CDR3 totals 15 residues. V lost 2 bases, J lost 4 bases, and 14 bases lay in between. This CDR3 is CASSLPFGGTETQYF. In DNA form, the CDR3 reads TGTGCCAGCAGTTTACCCTTTGGAGGGACAGAGACCCAGTACTTC. Using reference TRBV28 and TRBJ2-5 for the parts outside the CDR3, the full variable domain is DVKVTQSSRYLVKRTGEKVFLECVQDMDHENMFWYRQDPGLGLRLIYFSYDVKMKEKGDIPEGYSVSREKKERFSLILESASTNQTSMYLCASSLPFGGTETQYFGPGTRLLVL.

The chain recombines TRBV2 with TRBJ2-1, with 14 bases identical to TRBD2. Germline V gene data show CDR1 as SNHLY and CDR2 as FYNNEI. V shed 6 bases and J 4 bases; nucleotides not matched to a gene: 5. The CDR3 covers 16 residues. The CDR3 spells CASRPGTSGGYNEQFF. The CDR3 DNA sequence: TGTGCCAGCAGACCCGGGACTAGCGGGGGTTACAATGAGCAGTTCTTC.

The V and J genes are TRBV20-1 and TRBJ2-7; D unclear. The CDR3 has 11 amino acids. V was cut by 3 bases and J by 6 bases, with 9 bases left in between. Germline V gives CDR1 DFQATT, CDR2 SNEGSKA (reference sequence). CDR3 coding DNA: TGCAGTGCTAGGAATAGAGGCGAGCAGTACTTC. It specifies CSARNRGEQYF.

This chain connects TRBV12-3 or TRBV12-4 to TRBJ2-1; D is undetermined. The V end was cut by 5 bases, the J end by 4 bases, with 9 bases between. This CDR3 spans 13 amino acids. The CDR3 DNA is TGTGCCAGCAGTCTCGGTCGGTACAATGAGCAGTTCTTC. This encodes CASSLGRYNEQFF.

The chain uses TRBV7-3 and TRBJ2-1, with 9 bases that match TRBD2. The CDR3 runs 17 residues. Germline values: CDR1 SGHTA, CDR2 FQGTGA. The V and J ends lost 1 base and 9 bases, in that order; junction bases with no gene match: 13. CDR3 in amino acids: CASSLSPGLAQGSEQFF. For the CDR3, the DNA is TGTGCCAGCAGCTTAAGTCCGGGACTAGCCCAAGGAAGTGAGCAGTTCTTC.

DNA for the CDR3: TGTGCCAGCAGTACGACATCCTACAATGAGCAGTTCTTC. It encodes CASSTTSYNEQFF. The V gene is TRBV6-4, the J gene TRBJ2-1; D ambiguous. Between the trimmed V and J ends, which lost 5 bases and 1 base, there was a span of 6 bases. There are 13 residues in the CDR3. Germline-derived CDR1 and CDR2 are MRHNA and SNTAGT.